This entry describes one T cell receptor beta chain. This entry comes from a study of blood T cell repertoires in COVID-19. Study summary: The study drew acute and convalescent COVID-19 samples from the United States, Italy and Spain.

TCRdb's copy holds only in-frame clones and misses some; the assay was immunoSEQ multiplex PCR. The table shows 100,000 to 150,000 clones, with about 83% occurring only once. Sequenced input: peripheral blood. The sequence came from a man between 65 and 80 years old with acute or convalescent COVID-19.

The CDR3 bases are TGTGCCAGCAGTAAGACAGGGAGGACCACCGGGGAGCTGTTTTTT. Its translation is CASSKTGRTTGELFF. The chain employs TRBV6-5 and TRBJ2-2; maybe TRBD1 (7 bases). The germline V gene encodes CDR1 MNHEY and CDR2 SVGAGI. The CDR3 is 15 residues long. V was shortened by 5 bases and J by 4 bases, with 14 bases between the two germline ends.